The rows below give T cell receptor beta chains drawn from one sample of a study of OX40 agonist ivuxolimab in advanced cancers. Clones were sequenced by immunoSEQ multiplex PCR, and TCRdb holds only the in-frame ones, with some missing. The table lists some 41,000 clones, around 83% of them singletons. The material sequenced was CD4+ or CD8+ T cells sorted from blood, taken in a trial of the OX40 agonist ivuxolimab. These receptors were obtained from an adult with an advanced solid tumor such as melanoma, head and neck, liver or kidney cancer. Each CDR3 is given with its conserved first and last residue. The D gene is left open where the match is weak. Size is omitted from some rows. Given values are once, few, many or a class for expanded clones.

>NA|TRBJ2-5|NA|TRBV7-3
TGTGCCAGCAGCCGCAAAGGCGGTGACGAGACCCAGTACTTC
CASSRKGGDETQYF
>few|TRBJ1-2|NA|TRBV4-1
TGCGCCAGCAGCCAATCGTCTAATACCTATGGCTACACCTTC
CASSQSSNTYGYTF
>NA|TRBJ1-2|TRBD1|TRBV10-3
TGTGCCACCCGTGGGACAGAGATCTATGGCTACACCTTC
CATRGTEIYGYTF
>NA|TRBJ1-1|TRBD1|TRBV6-6
TGTGCCAGCAGCAGACAGGGGGCGCGGACTGAAGCTTTCTTT
CASSRQGARTEAFF
>NA|TRBJ2-2|TRBD2|TRBV4-2
TGTGCCAGCAGCCAAGACCCGACTAGCGGGGGGCTCTTGAGCACCGGGGAGCTGTTTTTT
CASSQDPTSGGLLSTGELFF
>NA|TRBJ2-7|NA|TRBV5-1
TGCGCCAGCAGCTCCCCGGGGAGCGAGCAGTACTTC
CASSSPGSEQYF
>NA|TRBJ1-1|NA|TRBV19
TGTGCCAGTAGTAAGGAGCGCATGAACACTGAAGCTTTCTTT
CASSKERMNTEAFF
>NA|TRBJ1-1|NA|TRBV9
TGTGCCAGCAGCGTTTATGGGAACACTGAAGCTTTCTTT
CASSVYGNTEAFF
>NA|TRBJ1-3|NA|TRBV14
TGTGCCAGCAGCCCCTCGGCAGGAAACACCATATATTTT
CASSPSAGNTIYF
>few|TRBJ1-6|TRBD1|TRBV27
TGTGCCAGCAGTTTCGGACAGGGGAATTCACCCCTCCACTTT
CASSFGQGNSPLHF
>once|TRBJ2-2|NA|TRBV19
TGTGCCAGTAGTATGTTGCTAAACACCGGGGAGCTGTTTTTT
CASSMLLNTGELFF
>NA|TRBJ1-1|NA|TRBV5-1
TGCGCCAGCAGCTCGTTGGTGAACACTGAAGCTTTCTTT
CASSSLVNTEAFF
>NA|TRBJ1-5|NA|TRBV2
TGTGCCAGCAGTGGGGGGTTGAGGACAGGCAATCAGCCCCAGCATTTT
CASSGGLRTGNQPQHF
>NA|TRBJ2-3|TRBD2|TRBV4-2
TGTGCCAGCAGCCAGGCGGGGTCTAGCGGGGTTGCGCAGTATTTT
CASSQAGSSGVAQYF
>NA|TRBJ2-7|NA|TRBV25-1
TGTGCCAGCAGTCCTGACAGGATCTACGAGCAGTACTTC
CASSPDRIYEQYF
>NA|TRBJ1-3|NA|TRBV13
TGTGCCAGCAGCTTAGATCTCTCTGGAAACACCATATATTTT
CASSLDLSGNTIYF
>NA|TRBJ1-1|NA|TRBV27
TGTGCCATACAGGGCCCGGCCACCACTGAAGCTTTCTTT
CAIQGPATTEAFF
>NA|TRBJ1-6|TRBD1|TRBV6-1
TGTGCCAGCAGTGCCGACCCGACAGGGCTAAAGTCACCCCTCCACTTT
CASSADPTGLKSPLHF